These T cell receptor beta chains were read from a single sample in a study of CD8+CD57+ T cells in acquired aplastic anemia. TCRdb called the reads again in MiXCR, with one record for every CDR3 protein. The sample has hundreds of thousands of distinct CDR3 sequences, around 68% seen once. Sequencing was performed on sorted CD4+, CD8+, or CD8+CD57+ T cells (not recorded which) from PBMCs. The origin of the receptors is a human donor in good health, serving as a control. CDR3s include the opening cysteine and the closing phenylalanine or tryptophan. D genes are given only for firm matches. Expanded clones get a size class; other rows say once, few or many, or leave the size out.

d_call j_call v_call clone_size cdr3_aa cdr3_nt
TRBD1 TRBJ1-3 TRBV10-3 NA CAIREGQGSGNTIYF TGTGCCATCAGGGAGGGACAGGGATCGGGAAACACCATATATTTT
TRBD2 TRBJ2-7 TRBV29-1 many CSVEDGGGGVYEQYF TGCAGCGTTGAAGATGGCGGGGGAGGGGTATACGAGCAGTACTTC
NA TRBJ2-3 TRBV4-3 many CASSQGIPTDTQYF TGCGCCAGCAGCCAAGGGATACCCACAGATACGCAGTATTTT
TRBD2 TRBJ2-7 TRBV9 NA CASSAAGGVFEQYF TGTGCCAGCAGCGCCGCGGGGGGGGTCTTCGAGCAGTACTTC
TRBD1 TRBJ2-3 TRBV20-1 many CSVRDSSTDTQYF TGCAGCGTCCGGGACAGTAGCACAGATACGCAGTATTTT
NA TRBJ2-7 TRBV14 NA CASSQDRRDEQYF TGTGCCAGCAGCCAAGATAGGCGGGACGAGCAGTACTTC
NA TRBJ2-5 TRBV9 NA CASSLEWRGEETQYF TGTGCCAGCAGTTTAGAGTGGAGGGGTGAAGAGACCCAGTACTTC
NA TRBJ2-3 TRBV20-1 NA CSALTGGFNTDTQYF TGCAGTGCCCTAACGGGGGGCTTTAACACAGATACGCAGTATTTT
NA TRBJ1-1 TRBV11-3 few CASSAHRACYTEAFF TGTGCCAGCAGCGCCCACAGGGCTTGTTACACTGAAGCTTTCTTT
NA TRBJ2-7 TRBV20-1 NA CSAGDRGGDYEQYF TGCAGTGCTGGAGACAGGGGAGGGGACTACGAGCAGTACTTC
TRBD2 TRBJ2-3 TRBV5-1 NA CASSTPTSRTDTQYF TGCGCCAGCAGCACCCCGACTAGCAGAACAGATACGCAGTATTTT
TRBD2 TRBJ2-1 TRBV11-2 many CASSLLAGGEEQFF TGTGCCAGCAGCTTGCTAGCGGGGGGGGAGGAGCAGTTCTTC
TRBD2 TRBJ2-5 TRBV20-1 NA CSAIPTSGFQETQYF TGCAGTGCTATCCCGACTAGCGGGTTTCAAGAGACCCAGTACTTC
TRBD1 TRBJ2-7 TRBV7-6 NA CASSFGTGGGGSYEQYF TGTGCCAGCAGCTTCGGGACAGGGGGAGGGGGCTCCTACGAGCAGTACTTC
NA TRBJ2-3 TRBV2 NA CASSQDSRTDTQYF TGTGCCAGCAGCCAGGACAGTCGCACAGATACGCAGTATTTT
NA TRBJ1-6 TRBV9 NA CASSLDRENSPLHF TGTGCCAGCAGTTTGGACCGGGAGAATTCACCCCTACACTTT
TRBD1 TRBJ2-7 TRBV7-2 once CASSPRTGKTEYFYEQYF TGTGCCAGCAGCCCCAGGACAGGCAAAACCGAGTACTTCTACGAGCAGTACTTC
NA TRBJ2-7 TRBV20-1 NA CSARDLGHNNEQYF TGCAGTGCTAGAGACTTAGGACACAACAACGAGCAGTACTTC
NA TRBJ1-2 TRBV11-2 NA CASSVTSSFYGYTF TGTGCCAGCTCCGTGACTAGTTCTTTCTATGGCTACACCTTC
TRBD2 TRBJ2-7 TRBV20-1 once CSASALAGYDEQYF TGCAGTGCTAGCGCGCTAGCGGGTTACGACGAGCAGTACTTC
NA TRBJ2-5 TRBV24-1 few CATSYSRTDQETQYF TGTGCCACCAGCTACAGCCGGACAGACCAAGAGACCCAGTACTTC
NA TRBJ1-2 TRBV9 NA CASSPNGGVAGEPF TGTGCCAGCAGCCCAAACGGAGGGGTGGCGGGCGAGCCCTTC
NA TRBJ1-3 TRBV7-6 NA CASSTCPRGVRGYTIYF TGTGCCAGTAGCACGTGCCCAAGAGGAGTTCGGGGGTACACCATATATTTT
NA TRBJ2-7 TRBV29-1 NA CSVDDGLGYEQYF TGCAGCGTTGATGATGGTTTAGGCTACGAGCAGTACTTC
NA TRBJ2-2 TRBV7-2 NA CASSSPRGAQETQF TGTGCCAGCAGTTCTCCTCGGGGAGCCCAAGAGACCCAGTTT
NA TRBJ2-7 TRBV9 NA CASSEGSDGYTFDF NA
NA TRBJ2-1 TRBV9 NA CASSVSEMAYNEQFF TGTGCCAGCAGCGTATCCGAAATGGCCTACAATGAGCAGTTCTTC
NA TRBJ2-1 TRBV12-3/TRBV12-4 NA CASRRVNEQFF TGTGCCAGCAGGAGGGTCAATGAGCAGTTCTTC
NA TRBJ1-5 TRBV5-6 NA CASYVRDSQPQHF TGTGCCAGCTACGTCCGCGACAGTCAGCCCCAGCATTTT
NA TRBJ1-5 TRBV5-8 NA CASSSSAGLPQHF TGTGCCAGCAGCTCGAGCGCCGGGCTGCCCCAGCATTTT
NA TRBJ1-6 TRBV19 NA CAISEMAWGSPLHF TGTGCCATCAGCGAGATGGCATGGGGTTCGCCCCTCCACTTT
NA TRBJ2-7 TRBV20-1 many CSAMVGGTYEQYF TGCAGTGCTATGGTGGGGGGAACCTACGAGCAGTACTTC
TRBD2 TRBJ2-7 TRBV9 many CASSVAPAGTYEQYF TGTGCCAGCAGCGTAGCTCCAGCGGGGACCTACGAGCAGTACTTC
NA TRBJ1-5 TRBV7-2 once CASSLGRGKTQHF TGTGCCAGCAGCCTAGGCCGTGGTAAGACCCAGCATTTT
TRBD1 TRBJ1-5 TRBV2 NA CASSAQSTGVGQPQHF TGTGCCAGCAGTGCGCAATCGACAGGGGTCGGCCAGCCCCAGCATTTT
TRBD1 TRBJ1-3 TRBV7-2 many CASSTARDRVGNTIYF TGTGCCAGCAGCACGGCCCGGGACAGGGTGGGGAACACCATATATTTT
NA TRBJ1-2 TRBV7-6 once CASSLNTADGYTF TGTGCCAGCAGCTTAAACACCGCGGATGGCTACACCTTC
TRBD1 TRBJ2-2 TRBV29-1 NA CSVGDRGDTGELFF TGCAGCGTCGGAGACAGGGGAGACACCGGGGAGCTGTTTTTT